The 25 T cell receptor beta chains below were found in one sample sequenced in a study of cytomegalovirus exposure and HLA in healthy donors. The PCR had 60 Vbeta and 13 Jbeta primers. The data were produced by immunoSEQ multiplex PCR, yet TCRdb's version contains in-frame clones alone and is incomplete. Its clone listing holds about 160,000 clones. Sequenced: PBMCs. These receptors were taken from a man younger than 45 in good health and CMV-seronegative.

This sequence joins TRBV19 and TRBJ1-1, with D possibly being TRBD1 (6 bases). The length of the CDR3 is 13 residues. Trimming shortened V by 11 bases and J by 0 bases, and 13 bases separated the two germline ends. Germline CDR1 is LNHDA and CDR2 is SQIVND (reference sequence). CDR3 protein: CAGPGHMNTEAFF. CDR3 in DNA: TGTGCCGGCCCGGGACATATGAACACTGAAGCTTTCTTT. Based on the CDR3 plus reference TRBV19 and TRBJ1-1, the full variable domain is DGGITQSPKYLFRKEGQNVTLSCEQNLNHDAMYWYRQDPGQGLRLIYYSQIVNDFQKGDIAEGYSVSREKKESFPLTVTSAQKNPTAFYLCAGPGHMNTEAFFGQGTRLTVV.

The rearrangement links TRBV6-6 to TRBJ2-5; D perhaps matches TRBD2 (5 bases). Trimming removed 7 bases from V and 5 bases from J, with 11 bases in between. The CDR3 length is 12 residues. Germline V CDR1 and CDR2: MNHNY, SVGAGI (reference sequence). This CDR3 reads CASTEGVETQYF. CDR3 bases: TGTGCCAGCACAGAGGGTGTGGAGACCCAGTACTTC.

CDR3 nucleotide sequence: TGTGCCAGCAGCTTGGACCGGGGGGCGAACAATCAGCCCCAGCATTTT. Translated: CASSLDRGANNQPQHF. The chain recombines TRBV5-6 with TRBJ1-5; D is perhaps TRBD1 (6 bases). V shed 0 bases and J shed 3 bases, with 13 bases lying between them. Looked up from germline, CDR1 is SGHDT and CDR2 is YYEEEE. The CDR3 totals 16 residues.

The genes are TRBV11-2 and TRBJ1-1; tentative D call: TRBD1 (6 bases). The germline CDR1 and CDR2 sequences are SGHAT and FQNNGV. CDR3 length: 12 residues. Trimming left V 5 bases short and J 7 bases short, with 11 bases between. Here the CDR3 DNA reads TGTGCCAGCAGCAGGGACACCATTGAAGCTTTCTTT. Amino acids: CASSRDTIEAFF.

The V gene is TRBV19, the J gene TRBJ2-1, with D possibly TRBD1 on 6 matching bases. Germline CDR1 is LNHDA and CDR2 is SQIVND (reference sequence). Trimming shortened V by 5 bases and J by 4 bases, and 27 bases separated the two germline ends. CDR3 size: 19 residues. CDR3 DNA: TGTGCCAGTAGTCCCCAGGGGTGGGTAGGCCGCCGGGGTTACAATGAGCAGTTCTTC. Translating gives CASSPQGWVGRRGYNEQFF.

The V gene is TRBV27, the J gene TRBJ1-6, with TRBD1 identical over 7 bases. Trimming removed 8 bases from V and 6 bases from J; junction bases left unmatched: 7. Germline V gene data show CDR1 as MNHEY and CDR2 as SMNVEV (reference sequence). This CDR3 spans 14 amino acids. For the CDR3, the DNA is TGTGCCAGCTGCAAACGGGACAGTAATTCACCCCTCCACTTT. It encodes CASCKRDSNSPLHF.

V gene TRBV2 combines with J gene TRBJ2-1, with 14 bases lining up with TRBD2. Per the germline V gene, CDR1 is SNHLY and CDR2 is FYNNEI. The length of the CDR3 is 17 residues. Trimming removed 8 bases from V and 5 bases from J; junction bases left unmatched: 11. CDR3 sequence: CASRRGLAGEWDNEQFF. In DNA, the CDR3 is TGTGCCAGCCGAAGGGGACTAGCGGGAGAATGGGACAATGAGCAGTTCTTC.

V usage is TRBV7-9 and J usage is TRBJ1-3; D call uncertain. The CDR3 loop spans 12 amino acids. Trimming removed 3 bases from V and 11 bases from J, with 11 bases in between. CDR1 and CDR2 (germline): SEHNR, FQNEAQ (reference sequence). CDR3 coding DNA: TGTGCCAGCAGCTTCTCTACAGCCCCCATATATTTT. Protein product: CASSFSTAPIYF.

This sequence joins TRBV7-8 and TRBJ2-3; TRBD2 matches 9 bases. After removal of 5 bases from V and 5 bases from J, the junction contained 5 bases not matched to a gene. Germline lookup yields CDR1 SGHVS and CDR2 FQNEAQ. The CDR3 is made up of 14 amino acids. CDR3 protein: CASSQGLALDTQYF. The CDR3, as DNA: TGTGCCAGCAGCCAGGGACTAGCTCTAGATACGCAGTATTTT.

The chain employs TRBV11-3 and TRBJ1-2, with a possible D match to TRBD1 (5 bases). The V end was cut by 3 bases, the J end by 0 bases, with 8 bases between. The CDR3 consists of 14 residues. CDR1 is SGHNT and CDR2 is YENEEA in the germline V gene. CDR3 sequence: CASSLGLTNYGYTF. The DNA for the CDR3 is TGTGCCAGCAGCTTGGGGCTGACTAACTATGGCTACACCTTC.

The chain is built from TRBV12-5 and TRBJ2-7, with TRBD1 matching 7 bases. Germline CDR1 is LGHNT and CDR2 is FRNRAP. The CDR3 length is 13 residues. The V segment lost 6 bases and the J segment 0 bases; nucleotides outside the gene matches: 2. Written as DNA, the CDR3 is TGTGCTAGTGGATGGGACAGCTCCTACGAGCAGTACTTC. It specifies CASGWDSSYEQYF.

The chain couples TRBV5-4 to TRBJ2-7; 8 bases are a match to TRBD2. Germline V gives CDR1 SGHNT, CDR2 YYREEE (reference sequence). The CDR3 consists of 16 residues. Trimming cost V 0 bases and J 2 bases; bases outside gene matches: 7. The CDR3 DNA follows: TGTGCCAGCAGCTTGGGCTCTCTAGCGGGCCCCTACGAGCAGTACTTC. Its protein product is CASSLGSLAGPYEQYF.

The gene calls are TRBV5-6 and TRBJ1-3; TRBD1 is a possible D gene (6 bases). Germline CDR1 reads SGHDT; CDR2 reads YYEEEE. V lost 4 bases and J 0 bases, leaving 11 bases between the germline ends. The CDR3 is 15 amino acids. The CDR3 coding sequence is TGTGCCAGCAGCCCGAGGACAGCCTCTGGAAACACCATATATTTT. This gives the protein CASSPRTASGNTIYF.

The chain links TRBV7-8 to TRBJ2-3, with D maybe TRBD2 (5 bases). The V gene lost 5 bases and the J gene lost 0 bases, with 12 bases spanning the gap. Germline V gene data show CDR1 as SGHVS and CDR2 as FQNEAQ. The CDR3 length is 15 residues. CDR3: CASSHGLDSTDTQYF. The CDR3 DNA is TGTGCCAGCAGCCACGGACTGGATAGCACAGATACGCAGTATTTT.

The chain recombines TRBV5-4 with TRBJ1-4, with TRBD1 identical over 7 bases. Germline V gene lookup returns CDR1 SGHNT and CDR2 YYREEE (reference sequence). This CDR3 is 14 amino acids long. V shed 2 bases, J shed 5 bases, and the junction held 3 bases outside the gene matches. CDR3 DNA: TGTGCCAGCAGCTTTCCAGGGGGGAATGAAAAACTGTTTTTT. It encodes CASSFPGGNEKLFF.

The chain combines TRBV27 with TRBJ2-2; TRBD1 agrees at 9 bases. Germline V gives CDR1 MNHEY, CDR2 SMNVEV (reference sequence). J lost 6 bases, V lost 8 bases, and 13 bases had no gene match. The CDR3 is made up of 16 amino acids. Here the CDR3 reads CASRGQGRSGPGELFF. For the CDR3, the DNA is TGTGCCAGCCGGGGACAGGGACGGAGCGGCCCCGGGGAGCTGTTTTTT.

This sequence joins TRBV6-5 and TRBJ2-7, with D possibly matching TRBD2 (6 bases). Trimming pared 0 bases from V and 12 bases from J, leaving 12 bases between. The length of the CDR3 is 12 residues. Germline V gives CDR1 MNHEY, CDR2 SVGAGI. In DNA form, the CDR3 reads TGTGCCAGCAGTTACTCGGGGGGTCTAGTGTACTTC. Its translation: CASSYSGGLVYF.

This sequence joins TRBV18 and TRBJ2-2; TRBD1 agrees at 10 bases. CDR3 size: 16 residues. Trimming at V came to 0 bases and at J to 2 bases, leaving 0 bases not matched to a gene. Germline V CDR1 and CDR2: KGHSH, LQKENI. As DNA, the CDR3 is TGTGCCAGCTCACCACCGACAGGGGGCAACACCGGGGAGCTGTTTTTT. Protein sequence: CASSPPTGGNTGELFF.

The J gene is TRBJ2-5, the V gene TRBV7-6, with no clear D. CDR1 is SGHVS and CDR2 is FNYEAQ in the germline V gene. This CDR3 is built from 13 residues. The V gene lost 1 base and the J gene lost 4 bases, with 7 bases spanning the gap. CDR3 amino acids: CASSLERLETQYF. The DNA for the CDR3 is TGTGCCAGCAGCTTAGAACGGTTAGAGACCCAGTACTTC.

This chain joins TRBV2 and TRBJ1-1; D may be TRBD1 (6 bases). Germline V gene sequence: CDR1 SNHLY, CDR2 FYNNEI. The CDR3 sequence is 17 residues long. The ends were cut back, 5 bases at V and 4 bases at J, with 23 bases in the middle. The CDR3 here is CASSHTRTARSGTEAFF. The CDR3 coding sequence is TGTGCCAGCAGTCACACTCGGACAGCAAGATCGGGCACTGAAGCTTTCTTT.

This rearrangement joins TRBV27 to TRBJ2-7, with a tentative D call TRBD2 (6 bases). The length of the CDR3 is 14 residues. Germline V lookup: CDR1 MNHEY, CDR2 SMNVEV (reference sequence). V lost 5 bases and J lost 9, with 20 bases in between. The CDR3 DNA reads TGTGCCAGCAGTCCATTGGAGGGTCCCGGCGGGCAGTACTTC. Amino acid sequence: CASSPLEGPGGQYF.

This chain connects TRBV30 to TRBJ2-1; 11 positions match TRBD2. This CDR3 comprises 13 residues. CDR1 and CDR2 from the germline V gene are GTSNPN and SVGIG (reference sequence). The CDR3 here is CVSSSGRQNEQFF. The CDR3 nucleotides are TGTGTCTCCTCTAGCGGGAGGCAAAATGAGCAGTTCTTC.

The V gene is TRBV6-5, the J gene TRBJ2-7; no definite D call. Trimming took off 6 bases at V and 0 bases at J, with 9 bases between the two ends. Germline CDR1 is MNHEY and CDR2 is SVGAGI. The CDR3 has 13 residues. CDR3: CASRPDNSYEQYF. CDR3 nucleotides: TGTGCCAGCAGACCAGACAACTCCTACGAGCAGTACTTC.

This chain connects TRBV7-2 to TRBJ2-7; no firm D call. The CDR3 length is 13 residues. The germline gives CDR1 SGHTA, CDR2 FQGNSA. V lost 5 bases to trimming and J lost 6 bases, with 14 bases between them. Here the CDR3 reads CASSLSYTGEQYF. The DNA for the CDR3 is TGTGCCAGCAGCCTCAGCTACACGGGCGAGCAGTACTTC.

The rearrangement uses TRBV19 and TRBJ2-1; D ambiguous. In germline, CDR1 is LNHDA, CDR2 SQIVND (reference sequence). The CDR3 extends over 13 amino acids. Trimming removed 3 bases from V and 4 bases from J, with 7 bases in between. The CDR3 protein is CASSIPRYNEQFF. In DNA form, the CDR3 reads TGTGCCAGTAGTATTCCTAGATACAATGAGCAGTTCTTC.